This T cell receptor beta chain was found in a study of PD-L1 blockade in urothelial cancer. Study details: The study started patients on atezolizumab at some point between 2013 and 2015, giving 1,200 mg intravenously every 3 weeks. Patients with male sex and bladder-origin urothelial cancer accounted for about 85% of the 29 enrolled. Blood analysis was done at 3 weeks (second dose) and 6 weeks after treatment began.

The CDR3 covers 16 residues. The germline CDR1 and CDR2 sequences are SEHNR and FQNEAQ (reference sequence). V dropped 1 base and J dropped 3 bases, with 10 bases sitting between them. Assay used: immunoSEQ multiplex PCR; TCRdb lists only in-frame clones, some missing. The top ten clones hold 10% to 12% of a sample with 66,000 or so clones, about nine tenths of them seen once. Time point described: peripheral blood 6 weeks after treatment start. J is TRBJ1-6 and V is TRBV7-9, with D unresolved. This TCR was recovered from a man between 60 and 70 years old with urothelial cancer. This material consisted of PBMCs, taken around atezolizumab (anti-PD-L1) treatment. CDR3 DNA: TGTGCCAGCAGCTTAGAGATACAGAACTATAATTCACCCCTCCACTTT. This gives the protein CASSLEIQNYNSPLHF.